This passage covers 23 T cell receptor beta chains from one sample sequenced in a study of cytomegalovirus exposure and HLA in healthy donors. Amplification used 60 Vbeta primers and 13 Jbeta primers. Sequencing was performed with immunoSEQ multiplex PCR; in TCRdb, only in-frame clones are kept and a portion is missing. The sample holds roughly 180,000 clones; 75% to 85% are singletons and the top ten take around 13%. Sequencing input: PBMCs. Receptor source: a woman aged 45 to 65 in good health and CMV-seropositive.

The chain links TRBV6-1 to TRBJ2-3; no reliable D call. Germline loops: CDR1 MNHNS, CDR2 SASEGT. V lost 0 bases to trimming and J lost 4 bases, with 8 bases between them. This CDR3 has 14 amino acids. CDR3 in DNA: TGTGCCAGCAGTGAAGCCCTAGGCCCAGATACGCAGTATTTT. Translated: CASSEALGPDTQYF.

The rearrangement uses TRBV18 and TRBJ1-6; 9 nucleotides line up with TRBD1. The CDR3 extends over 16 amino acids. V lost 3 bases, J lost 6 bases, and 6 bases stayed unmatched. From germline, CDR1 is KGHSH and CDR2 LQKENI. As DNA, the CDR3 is TGTGCCAGCTCACCTACCCCGGGACAGGGTAATTCACCCCTCCACTTT. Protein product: CASSPTPGQGNSPLHF.

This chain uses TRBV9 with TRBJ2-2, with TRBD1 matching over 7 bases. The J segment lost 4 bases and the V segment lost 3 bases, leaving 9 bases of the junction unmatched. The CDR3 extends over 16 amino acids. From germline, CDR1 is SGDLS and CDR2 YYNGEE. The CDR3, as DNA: TGTGCCAGCAGCGCTCCGACCGGGACAGTCACCGGGGAGCTGTTTTTT. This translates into CASSAPTGTVTGELFF.

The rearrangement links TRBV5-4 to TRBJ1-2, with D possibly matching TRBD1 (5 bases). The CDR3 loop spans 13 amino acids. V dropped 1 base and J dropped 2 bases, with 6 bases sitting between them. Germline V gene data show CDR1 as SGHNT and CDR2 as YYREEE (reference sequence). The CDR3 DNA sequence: TGTGCCAGCAGCTTGCGGGGGAACTATGGCTACACCTTC. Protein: CASSLRGNYGYTF. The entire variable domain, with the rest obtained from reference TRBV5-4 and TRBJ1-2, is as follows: ETGVTQSPTHLIKTRGQQVTLRCSSQSGHNTVSWYQQALGQGPQFIFQYYREEENGRGNFPPRFSGLQFPNYSSELNVNALELDDSALYLCASSLRGNYGYTFGSGTRLTVV.

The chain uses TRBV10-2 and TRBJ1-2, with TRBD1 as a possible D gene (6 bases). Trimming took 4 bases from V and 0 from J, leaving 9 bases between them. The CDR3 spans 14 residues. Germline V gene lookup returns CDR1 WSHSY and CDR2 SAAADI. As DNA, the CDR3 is TGCGCCAGCAGTGTAACAGGGACTAACTATGGCTACACCTTC. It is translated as CASSVTGTNYGYTF.

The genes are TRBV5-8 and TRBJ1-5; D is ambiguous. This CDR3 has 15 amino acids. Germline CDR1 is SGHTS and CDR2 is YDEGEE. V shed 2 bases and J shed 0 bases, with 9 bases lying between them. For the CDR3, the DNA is TGTGCCAGCAGCTTCACTTTAAGTAGCAATCAGCCCCAGCATTTT. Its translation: CASSFTLSSNQPQHF.

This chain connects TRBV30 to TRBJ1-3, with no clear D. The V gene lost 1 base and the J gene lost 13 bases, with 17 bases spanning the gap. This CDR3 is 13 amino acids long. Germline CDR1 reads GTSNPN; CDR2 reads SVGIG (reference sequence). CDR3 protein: CAWSGGPGKWIYF. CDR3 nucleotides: TGTGCCTGGAGTGGTGGGCCGGGAAAATGGATATATTTT.

The CDR3 coding sequence is TGCGCCAGCAGCTACGACAGTCCCTCCTACGAGCAGTACTTC. It specifies CASSYDSPSYEQYF. The genes are TRBV5-1 and TRBJ2-7; tentative D call: TRBD1 (5 bases). Trimming took 3 bases from V and 0 from J, leaving 10 bases between them. Per germline, CDR1 SGHRS and CDR2 YFSETQ. The CDR3 runs to 14 residues.

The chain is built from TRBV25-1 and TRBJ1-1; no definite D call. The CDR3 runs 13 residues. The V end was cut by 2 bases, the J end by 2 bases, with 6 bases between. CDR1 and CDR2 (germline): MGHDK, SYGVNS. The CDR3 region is CASSEQKNTEAFF. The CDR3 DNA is TGTGCCAGCAGTGAACAGAAAAACACTGAAGCTTTCTTT.

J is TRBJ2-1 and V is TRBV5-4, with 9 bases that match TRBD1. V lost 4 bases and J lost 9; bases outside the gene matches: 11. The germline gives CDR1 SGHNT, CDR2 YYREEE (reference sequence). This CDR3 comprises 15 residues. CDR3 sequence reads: CASSRPGQGLSEQFF. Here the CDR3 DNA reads TGTGCCAGCAGCCGACCGGGACAGGGTTTGAGTGAGCAGTTCTTC.

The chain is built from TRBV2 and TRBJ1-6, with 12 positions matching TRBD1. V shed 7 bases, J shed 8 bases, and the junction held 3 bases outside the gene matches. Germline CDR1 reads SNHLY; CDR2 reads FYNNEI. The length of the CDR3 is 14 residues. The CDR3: CASTGTGGDSPLHF. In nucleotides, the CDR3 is TGTGCCAGCACCGGGACAGGGGGCGATTCACCCCTCCACTTT.

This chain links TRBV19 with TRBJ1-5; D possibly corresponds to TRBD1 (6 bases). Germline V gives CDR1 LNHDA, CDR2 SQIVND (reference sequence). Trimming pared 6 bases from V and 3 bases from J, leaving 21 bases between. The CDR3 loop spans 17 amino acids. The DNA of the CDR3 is TGTGCCAGTAGCCGACTAAGGGGGACGTTGGTCAATCAGCCCCAGCATTTT. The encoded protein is CASSRLRGTLVNQPQHF.

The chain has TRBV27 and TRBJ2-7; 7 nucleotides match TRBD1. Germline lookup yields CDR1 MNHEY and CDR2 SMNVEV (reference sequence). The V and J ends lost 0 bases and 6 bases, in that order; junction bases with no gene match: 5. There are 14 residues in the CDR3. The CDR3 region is CASSLSTGSSEQYF. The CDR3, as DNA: TGTGCCAGCAGTTTATCGACAGGGTCCAGCGAGCAGTACTTC.

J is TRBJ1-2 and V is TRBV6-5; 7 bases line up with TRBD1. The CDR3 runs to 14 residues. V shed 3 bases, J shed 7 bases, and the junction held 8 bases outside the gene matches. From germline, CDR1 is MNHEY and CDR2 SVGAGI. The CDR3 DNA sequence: TGTGCCAGCAGTTATCACGGAGGGGGCATTGGCTACACCTTC. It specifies CASSYHGGGIGYTF.

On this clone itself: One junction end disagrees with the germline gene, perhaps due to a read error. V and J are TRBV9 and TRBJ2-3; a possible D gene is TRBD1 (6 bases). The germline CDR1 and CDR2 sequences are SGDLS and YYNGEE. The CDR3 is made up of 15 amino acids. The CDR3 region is CASNVGGADTDTQYF. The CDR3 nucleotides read TGTGCCAGCAACGTAGGGGGAGCGGACACAGATACGCAGTATTTT.

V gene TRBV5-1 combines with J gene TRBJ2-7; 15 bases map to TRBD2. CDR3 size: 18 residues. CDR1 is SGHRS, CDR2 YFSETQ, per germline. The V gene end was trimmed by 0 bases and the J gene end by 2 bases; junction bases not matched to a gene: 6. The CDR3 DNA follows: TGCGCCAGCAGCTTGGCCGGGACTAGCGGGGGGCAAACCTACGAGCAGTACTTC. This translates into CASSLAGTSGGQTYEQYF.

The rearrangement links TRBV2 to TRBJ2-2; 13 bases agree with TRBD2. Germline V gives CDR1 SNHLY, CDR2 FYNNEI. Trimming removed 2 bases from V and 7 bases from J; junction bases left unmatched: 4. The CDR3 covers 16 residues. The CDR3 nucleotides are TGTGCCAGCAGTGAAACTAGCGGGGGGGCCGGCGGGGAGCTGTTTTTT. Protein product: CASSETSGGAGGELFF.

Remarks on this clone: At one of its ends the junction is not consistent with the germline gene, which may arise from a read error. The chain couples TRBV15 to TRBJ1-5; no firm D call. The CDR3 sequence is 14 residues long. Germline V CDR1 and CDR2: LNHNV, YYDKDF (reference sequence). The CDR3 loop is CTTSNYLGNQPQHF. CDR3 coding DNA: TGTACCACCAGCAATTACCTAGGCAATCAGCCCCAGCATTTT. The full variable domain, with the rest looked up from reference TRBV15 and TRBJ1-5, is DAMVIQNPRYQVTQFGKPVTLSCSQTLNHNVMYWYQQKSSQAPKLLFHYYDKDFNNEADTPDNFQSRRPNTSFCFLDIRSPGLGDTAMYLCTTSNYLGNQPQHFGDGTRLSIL.

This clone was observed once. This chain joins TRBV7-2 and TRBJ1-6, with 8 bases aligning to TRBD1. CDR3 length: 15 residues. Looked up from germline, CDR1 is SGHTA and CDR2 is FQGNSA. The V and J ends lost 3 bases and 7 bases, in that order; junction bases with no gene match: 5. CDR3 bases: TGTGCCAGCAGCTTTCTACAGGGGGGGAATTCACCCCTCCACTTT. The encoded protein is CASSFLQGGNSPLHF.

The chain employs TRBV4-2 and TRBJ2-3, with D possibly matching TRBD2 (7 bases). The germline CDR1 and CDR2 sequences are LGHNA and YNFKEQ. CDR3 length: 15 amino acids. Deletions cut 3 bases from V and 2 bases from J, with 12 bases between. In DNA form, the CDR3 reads TGTGCCAGCAGCCACGAGGGGGGGACCACAGATACGCAGTATTTT. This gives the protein CASSHEGGTTDTQYF.

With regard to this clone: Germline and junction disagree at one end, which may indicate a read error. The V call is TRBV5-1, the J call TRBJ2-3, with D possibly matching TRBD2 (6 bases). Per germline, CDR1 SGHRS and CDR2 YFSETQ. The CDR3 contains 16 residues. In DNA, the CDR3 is TGCGCCAGCAGCTTGGGCGGGACTGGGATCACAAATACGCAGTATTTT. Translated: CASSLGGTGITNTQYF.

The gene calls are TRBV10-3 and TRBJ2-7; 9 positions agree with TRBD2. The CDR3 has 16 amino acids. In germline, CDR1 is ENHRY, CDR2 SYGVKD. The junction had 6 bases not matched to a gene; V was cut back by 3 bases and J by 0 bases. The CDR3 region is CAISDPRGLASYEQYF. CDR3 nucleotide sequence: TGTGCCATCAGTGATCCTCGGGGACTAGCCTCCTACGAGCAGTACTTC.

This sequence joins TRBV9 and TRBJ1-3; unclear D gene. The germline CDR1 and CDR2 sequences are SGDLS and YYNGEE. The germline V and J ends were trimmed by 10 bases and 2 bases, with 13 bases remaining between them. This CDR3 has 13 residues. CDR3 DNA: TGTGCCTCTAGCGGCGAGGCTGGAAACACCATATATTTT. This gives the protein CASSGEAGNTIYF.